The rows below give T cell receptor beta chains drawn from one sample of a study of CD8 T cells in ankylosing spondylitis. MiXCR was run by TCRdb on the 5' RACE reads, yielding one entry per CDR3 protein. The sample contains 650,000 to 800,000 distinct CDR3 sequences, 19% of which appear only once. Sequencing was carried out using blood, either unsorted or a sorted T cell fraction (not recorded which). The receptors were sampled from a male donor with ankylosing spondylitis. Each CDR3 is given with its conserved first and last residue. The order of the fields is J gene, V gene, D gene, clone size, CDR3 DNA, CDR3 protein. D genes are given only for firm matches. The listing skips clone size in some rows; elsewhere it reads once, few, many or a size class.

TRBJ1-4	TRBV5-1	.	few	TGCGCCAGCAGCTCAGCAGGGTATTTTAAGGAAAAACTGTTTTTT	CASSSAGYFKEKLFF
TRBJ2-3	TRBV4-1	TRBD1	.	TGCGCCAGCAGCACCCAGACAGGGCCTTCCACAGATACGCAGTATTTT	CASSTQTGPSTDTQYF
TRBJ2-2	TRBV5-6	.	few	TGTGCCAGCAGCTTACGACAGGACAACGGGGAGCTGTTTTTT	CASSLRQDNGELFF
TRBJ1-5	TRBV11-2	TRBD1	.	TGTGCCAGCAGCTTAGGCTCCCGGACAGGGCGTCAGCCCCAGCATTTT	CASSLGSRTGRQPQHF
TRBJ2-3	TRBV6-1	TRBD2	.	TGTGCCAGCAGGCCCCTAGCGGGGATGGCAGATACGCAGTATTTT	CASRPLAGMADTQYF
TRBJ1-5	TRBV5-1	.	many	TGCGCCAGCAGCCCCGGAGGCGGGAGCAATCAGCCCCAGCATTTT	CASSPGGGSNQPQHF
TRBJ2-3	TRBV12-3/TRBV12-4	TRBD1	.	TGTGCCAGCAGCCCTCTACAGGGGAGCACAGATACGCAGTATTTT	CASSPLQGSTDTQYF
TRBJ2-3	TRBV11-2	.	.	TGTGCCAGCAGCCCCCGTTCAGGGGGGGGGTCAGATACGCAGTATTTT	CASSPRSGGGSDTQYF
TRBJ1-5	TRBV5-1	.	few	TGCGCCAGCAGCGCCAACAGGGATCAGCCCCAGCATTTT	CASSANRDQPQHF
TRBJ2-1	TRBV12-3/TRBV12-4	.	few	TGTGCCAGCAGTGCCGGGACAAAGAATGAGCAGTTCTTC	CASSAGTKNEQFF
TRBJ2-1	TRBV20-1	.	.	TGCTGTGCTAGAGGACAGGGTCTTGCGGGAGGGCCCGCTGAGCAGTTCTTC	CCARGQGLAGGPAEQFF
TRBJ2-7	TRBV4-1	.	.	TGCGCCAGCAGCCAAGATGTAGAGGGGGTTCGGTACTTC	CASSQDVEGVRYF
TRBJ2-1	TRBV5-1	.	.	TGCGCCAGCAGCTCAAATACAGGGTCCGGCAATGAGCAGTTCTTC	CASSSNTGSGNEQFF
TRBJ2-3	TRBV12-3/TRBV12-4	.	.	TGTGCCAGCGGCCCAAGGGACGCAGATACGCAGTATTTT	CASGPRDADTQYF
TRBJ2-5	TRBV29-1	TRBD1	.	TGCAGCGCCCAGGGGGCTGAGTACCAAGAGACCCAGTACTTC	CSAQGAEYQETQYF
TRBJ1-2	TRBV5-1	.	.	TGCGCCAGCAGCCCAGGGGACTTTGGAAACTATGGCTACACCTTC	CASSPGDFGNYGYTF
TRBJ2-2	TRBV20-1	TRBD2	few	TGCAGTGCTAGCGATTCGGGGCTAGCGGGGCGCCCCGGGGAGCTGTTTTTT	CSASDSGLAGRPGELFF
TRBJ2-7	TRBV7-9	.	few	TGTGCCAGCAGCTTCTACGGCCGTAGCTCCTACGAGCAGTACTTC	CASSFYGRSSYEQYF
TRBJ2-3	TRBV11-2	TRBD2	.	TGTGCCAGCAGCTTAGTACTTAGCGGGAGTGCTAGCACAGATACGCAGTATTTT	CASSLVLSGSASTDTQYF
TRBJ1-2	TRBV7-6	TRBD1	many	TGTGCCAGCAGCCGTGGACAGGGTTATGGCTACACCTTC	CASSRGQGYGYTF
TRBJ2-7	TRBV7-2	.	many	TGTGCCAGCAGCTTAGACCACTACGAGCAGTACTTC	CASSLDHYEQYF
TRBJ2-2	TRBV12-3/TRBV12-4	TRBD1	.	TGTGCCAGCAGCCCGCATCCGGGACAGGGGGCAATCGGGGAGCTGTTTTTT	CASSPHPGQGAIGELFF
TRBJ2-3	TRBV27	.	.	TGTGCCAGCAGTCCCCAAGGAGGGCGCTCAGATACGCAGTATTTT	CASSPQGGRSDTQYF
TRBJ2-1	TRBV9	TRBD2	.	TGTGCCAGCAGCGTAGACGGGACTATATACAATGAGCAGTTCTTC	CASSVDGTIYNEQFF
TRBJ2-7	TRBV29-1	.	.	TGCAGCGTTGAAGATCCCGGGGGTGAACTCTTC	CSVEDPGGELF
TRBJ1-4	TRBV24-1	.	.	TGTGCCACCAGTGATTTCGTTCGGGGACCCAAAGGAAAACTGTTTTTT	CATSDFVRGPKGKLFF
TRBJ1-1	TRBV27	.	.	TGTGCCAGCAGTTTAGGCATCATACCTAACTTGAACCTGAACACTGAAGCTTTCTTT	CASSLGIIPNLNLNTEAFF
TRBJ2-1	TRBV5-1	TRBD1	many	TGCGCCAGCAGCCGAGACGGACAGGGAGCTAATGAGCAGTTCTTC	CASSRDGQGANEQFF
TRBJ2-5	TRBV24-1	TRBD2	once	TGTGCCACCAGTGATCCCCGGACTAGCGGAATCCAAGAGACCCAGTACTTC	CATSDPRTSGIQETQYF
TRBJ1-2	TRBV19	.	few	TGTGCCAGTAGTACCCCGGGACAACTAAACATTGGTTATGGCTACACCTTC	CASSTPGQLNIGYGYTF
TRBJ1-2	TRBV29-1	.	many	TGCAGCGTTGAATGGCAGGGATACTATGGCTACACCTTC	CSVEWQGYYGYTF
TRBJ2-1	TRBV9	.	.	TGTGCCAGCAGCGTAGAGGGCGGGACCCTCTACAATGAGCAGTTCTTC	CASSVEGGTLYNEQFF
TRBJ2-1	TRBV7-9	.	few	TGTGCCAGCAGCCCCTCGCTGGGGAGCTCCTACAATGAGCAGTTCTTC	CASSPSLGSSYNEQFF
TRBJ2-5	TRBV15	.	few	TGTGCCACCAGCAGAGATCCGGGGAATTTTGAGGAGACCCAGTACTTC	CATSRDPGNFEETQYF
TRBJ2-7	TRBV11-3	.	.	TGTGCCAGCAGCCCCGAACAGGGAGCCTACGAGCAGTACTTC	CASSPEQGAYEQYF
TRBJ2-7	TRBV12-3/TRBV12-4	TRBD2	few	TGTGCCAGCAGTCCTAAGCGGGGGATCCCCCACGAGCAGTACTTC	CASSPKRGIPHEQYF
TRBJ2-5	TRBV6-2/TRBV6-3	TRBD2	few	TGTGCCAGCAGAAACGGAGGAGCGGGAGAGAAGTACTTC	CASRNGGAGEKYF
TRBJ2-1	TRBV11-2	.	few	TGTGCCAGCAGCTTAGATATAGGGGCGCAGTTCTTC	CASSLDIGAQFF
TRBJ2-7	TRBV3-1	TRBD2	.	TGTGCCAGCAGCCAAGACTCAGCGGGAGGGCGAGACGAGCAGTACTTC	CASSQDSAGGRDEQYF
TRBJ1-5	TRBV10-3	.	.	TGTGCCATCAATAGCGGGAGCAATCAGCCCCAGCATTTT	CAINSGSNQPQHF
TRBJ2-4	TRBV12-3/TRBV12-4	TRBD1	.	TGTGCCATCAGAGGGGCGGGACAGGGTGTTGCCAAAAACATTCAGTACTTC	CAIRGAGQGVAKNIQYF
TRBJ2-7	TRBV27	.	.	TGTGCCAGTGCTTGGGCGCAAACCTACGAGCAGTACTTC	CASAWAQTYEQYF
TRBJ1-3	TRBV29-1	.	few	TGCAGCGTTGAAGATCGTGGCGGGTTTGGCCCTGGAAACACCATATATTTT	CSVEDRGGFGPGNTIYF
TRBJ2-7	TRBV7-2	.	.	TGTGCCAGCAGCTTAGGGCCGGGGTGGGACTACGAGCAGTACTTC	CASSLGPGWDYEQYF
TRBJ2-5	TRBV9	.	.	TGTGCCAGCAGCGTAGAGGGACGGACCCAAGAGACCCAGTACTTC	CASSVEGRTQETQYF
TRBJ1-5	TRBV12-3/TRBV12-4	.	.	TGTGCCAGCGCCAGGGGTACGTACCAGCCCCAGCATTTT	CASARGTYQPQHF
TRBJ2-7	TRBV18	.	.	TGTGCCAGCTCATCAGAGGATTACTCCTACGAGCAGTACTTC	CASSSEDYSYEQYF
TRBJ2-6	TRBV6-1	.	.	TGTGCCAGCCGGGGACAAACAACCTCTGGGGCCAACGTCCTGACTTTC	CASRGQTTSGANVLTF